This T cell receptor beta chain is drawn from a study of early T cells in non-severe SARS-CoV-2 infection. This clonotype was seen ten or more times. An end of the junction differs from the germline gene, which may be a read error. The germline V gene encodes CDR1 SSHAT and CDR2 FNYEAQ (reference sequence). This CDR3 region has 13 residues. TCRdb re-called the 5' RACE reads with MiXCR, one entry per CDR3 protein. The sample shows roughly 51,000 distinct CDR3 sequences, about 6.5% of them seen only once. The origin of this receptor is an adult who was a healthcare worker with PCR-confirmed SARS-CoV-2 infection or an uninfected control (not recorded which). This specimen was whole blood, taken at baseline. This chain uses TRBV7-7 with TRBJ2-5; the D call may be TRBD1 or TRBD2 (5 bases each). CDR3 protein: CASSPREQETQYF. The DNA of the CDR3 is TGTGCTAGCAGCCCCAGGGAGCAAGAGACCCAGTACTTC.